One sample yielded the 23 T cell receptor beta chains listed below, sequenced in a study of STAT3 mutations in large granular lymphocyte leukemia. Study-level findings and limits: In T-cell large granular lymphocyte leukemia, about half of patients showed multiple immunodominant subclonotypes.

TCRdb's copy holds only in-frame clones and misses some; the assay was immunoSEQ multiplex PCR. The sample consists of 9,500 to 12,000 clones, 65% to 90% of them appearing once. These receptors have no known antigen. The sample was peripheral blood mononuclear cells. All receptors come from an older man with T-cell large granular lymphocyte leukemia. Some clones in this sample may be carry-over from other donors' samples.

The chain combines TRBV9 with TRBJ2-2, with D hard to call. Per germline, CDR1 SGDLS and CDR2 YYNGEE. V was shortened by 4 bases and J by 2 bases, with 12 bases between the two germline ends. The CDR3 runs 15 residues. This CDR3 reads CASSHDFSNTGELFF. As DNA, the CDR3 is TGTGCCAGCAGCCACGACTTCTCCAACACCGGGGAGCTGTTTTTT.

The chain employs TRBV11-2 and TRBJ1-6; weak D call: TRBD1 (6 bases). V dropped 5 bases and J dropped 8 bases, with 16 bases sitting between them. The V gene's germline CDR1 is SGHAT and CDR2 FQNNGV. The CDR3 contains 15 residues. CDR3 protein: CASSLQGSYDSPLHF. The CDR3, as DNA: TGTGCCAGCAGCCTGCAGGGGTCGTACGATTCACCCCTCCACTTT.

The chain uses TRBV30 and TRBJ1-4; 11 nucleotides line up with TRBD1. In germline, CDR1 is GTSNPN, CDR2 SVGIG (reference sequence). The junction had 7 bases not matched to a gene; V was cut back by 1 base and J by 6 bases. This CDR3 has 16 residues. The CDR3 DNA follows: TGTGCCTGGAGTGGCCTTGGACAGGGGGCTTATGAAAAACTGTTTTTT. It codes for CAWSGLGQGAYEKLFF.

The CDR3 protein is CASSQGPYGYTF. The CDR3 coding sequence is TGCGCCAGCAGCCAAGGACCCTATGGCTACACCTTC. The rearrangement joins TRBV4-1 to TRBJ1-2, with D unclear. Germline V CDR1 and CDR2: MGHRA, YSYEKL. The CDR3 contains 12 residues. V lost 1 base and J lost 4, with 4 bases in between.

The chain couples TRBV4-1 to TRBJ2-2; D possibly corresponds to TRBD1 (6 bases). The ends were cut back, 2 bases at V and 7 bases at J, with 8 bases in the middle. CDR3 length equals 13 residues. The germline V gene encodes CDR1 MGHRA and CDR2 YSYEKL. CDR3 protein: CASSQTGLGELFF. DNA for the CDR3: TGCGCCAGCAGCCAAACAGGGCTCGGGGAGCTGTTTTTT.

V usage is TRBV6-6 and J usage is TRBJ2-7, with D perhaps assigned TRBD1 or TRBD2 (6 bases each). Germline CDR1 and CDR2: MNHNY and SVGAGI (reference sequence). This CDR3 contains 15 residues. V was clipped by 6 bases and J by 0 bases, with 15 bases between them. The CDR3 loop reads CASSNRGGSSYEQYF. In DNA, the CDR3 is TGTGCCAGCAGCAACCGAGGGGGGTCCTCCTACGAGCAGTACTTC.

The chain couples TRBV7-9 to TRBJ1-5, with a tentative D call TRBD1 (5 bases). Germline CDR1 SEHNR, CDR2 FQNEAQ (reference sequence). This CDR3 has 15 amino acids. V shed 4 bases and J shed 0 bases, with 10 bases lying between them. The DNA of the CDR3 is TGTGCCAGCAGCTCTACCGGGACTAGCAATCAGCCCCAGCATTTT. This codes for CASSSTGTSNQPQHF.

The CDR3 sequence: CATSREAASSYEQYF. The CDR3 coding sequence is TGTGCCACCAGCAGAGAAGCAGCAAGCTCCTACGAGCAGTACTTC. The chain joins TRBV15 to TRBJ2-7; D gene unclear. Trimming shortened V by 0 bases and J by 0 bases, and 9 bases separated the two germline ends. This CDR3 comprises 15 residues. Germline loops: CDR1 LNHNV, CDR2 YYDKDF (reference sequence).

This chain connects TRBV18 to TRBJ1-2, with a tentative D call TRBD1 (6 bases). Germline V gives CDR1 KGHSH, CDR2 LQKENI. The CDR3 has 16 amino acids. Trimming cost V 3 bases and J 4 bases, with 18 bases left between them. This CDR3 is CASSPSVGGPSYGYTF. CDR3 DNA sequence: TGTGCCAGCTCACCGTCCGTTGGGGGGCCCAGCTATGGCTACACCTTC. Full variable domain (outside the CDR3, taken from reference TRBV18 and TRBJ1-2): NAGVMQNPRHLVRRRGQEARLRCSPMKGHSHVYWYRQLPEEGLKFMVYLQKENIIDESGMPKERFSAEFPKEGPSILRIQQVVRGDSAAYFCASSPSVGGPSYGYTFGSGTRLTVV.

The rearrangement joins TRBV29-1 to TRBJ1-1; D is unresolved. The CDR3 runs 13 residues. Trimming pared 6 bases from V and 1 base from J, leaving 12 bases between. CDR1 is SQVTM, CDR2 ANQGSEA, per germline. The CDR3 reads CSVATVQNTEAFF. CDR3 coding DNA: TGCAGCGTAGCGACGGTCCAGAACACTGAAGCTTTCTTT.

The chain links TRBV29-1 to TRBJ2-5; D gene unclear. Germline V lookup: CDR1 SQVTM, CDR2 ANQGSEA. V was clipped by 3 bases and J by 4 bases, with 6 bases between them. The CDR3 sequence is 11 residues long. This chain's CDR3 is CSVEPGETQYF. CDR3 DNA sequence: TGCAGCGTTGAGCCGGGAGAGACCCAGTACTTC. Complete variable domain (other parts from reference TRBV29-1 and TRBJ2-5): SAVISQKPSRDICQRGTSLTIQCQVDSQVTMMFWYRQQPGQSLTLIATANQGSEATYESGFVIDKFPISRPNLTFSTLTVSNMSPEDSSIYLCSVEPGETQYFGPGTRLLVL.

The V call is TRBV5-6, the J call TRBJ1-2; D not resolved. CDR3 size: 13 residues. Germline V gene lookup returns CDR1 SGHDT and CDR2 YYEEEE. Trimming pared 1 base from V and 5 bases from J, leaving 9 bases between. CDR3 protein: CASSLSQPYGYTF. CDR3 nucleotides: TGTGCCAGCAGCTTGTCACAACCATATGGCTACACCTTC.

The chain couples TRBV29-1 to TRBJ2-7; 10 positions agree with TRBD2. The CDR3 consists of 14 residues. The V gene end was trimmed by 5 bases and the J gene end by 6 bases; junction bases not matched to a gene: 10. The V gene's germline CDR1 is SQVTM and CDR2 ANQGSEA. DNA of the CDR3: TGCAGCGTTTCTAGCGGGGGCCCCCTTTCCGAGCAGTACTTC. Translation gives CSVSSGGPLSEQYF.

This rearrangement joins TRBV29-1 to TRBJ2-1, with 10 positions matching TRBD1. V shed 5 bases and J 6 bases; nucleotides not matched to a gene: 7. Germline V gives CDR1 SQVTM, CDR2 ANQGSEA. The CDR3 is 14 amino acids. The CDR3, as DNA: TGCAGCGTTAATGGACAGGGGGTGACCAATGAGCAGTTCTTC. The encoded protein is CSVNGQGVTNEQFF.

CDR3 sequence: CASSAPDTYGYTF. The CDR3 region has the DNA TGTGCCAGCAGCGCCCCAGACACCTATGGCTACACCTTC. The genes are TRBV9 and TRBJ1-2; D is unresolved. V lost 3 bases and J 4 bases, leaving 10 bases between the germline ends. The CDR3 loop spans 13 amino acids. Germline CDR1 reads SGDLS; CDR2 reads YYNGEE.

The V and J genes are TRBV5-3 and TRBJ1-4, with TRBD1 matching 12 bases. TRBV5-3 is marked as an open reading frame, function uncertain. J gave up 11 bases and V 3 bases, and 11 bases lay outside the gene matches. The CDR3 has 16 residues. The CDR3 DNA is TGTGCCAGAAGCTCGCACGGGACAGGGGGCTGGTTGAAACTGTTTTTT. Its protein product is CARSSHGTGGWLKLFF.

This clone was counted a few times. CDR3: CASSDPRQGISPLHF. Written as DNA, the CDR3 is TGTGCCAGCAGTGACCCCCGACAGGGGATTTCACCCCTCCACTTT. The rearrangement joins TRBV25-1 to TRBJ1-6, with 8 bases lining up with TRBD1. Germline trimming cut 3 bases from V and 9 bases from J; bases unmatched to any gene: 7. The length of the CDR3 is 15 residues. The germline CDR1 and CDR2 sequences are MGHDK and SYGVNS.

This clone was picked up a small number of times. The chain recombines TRBV5-1 with TRBJ1-2; D is ambiguous. The CDR3 is 13 residues long. Trimming removed 2 bases at V and 8 bases at J, with 13 bases between. Germline V gene data show CDR1 as SGHRS and CDR2 as YFSETQ. For the CDR3, the DNA is TGCGCCAGCAGCTTTAACCCTACGAGGGGCTACACCTTC. It codes for CASSFNPTRGYTF.

V gene TRBV5-1 combines with J gene TRBJ2-7, with 7 bases aligning to TRBD1. Trimming cost V 0 bases and J 2 bases; bases outside gene matches: 5. CDR3 size: 15 residues. Per the germline V gene, CDR1 is SGHRS and CDR2 is YFSETQ. This CDR3 reads CASSLEGGATYEQYF. CDR3 DNA sequence: TGCGCCAGCAGCTTGGAAGGGGGCGCGACCTACGAGCAGTACTTC.

This clone appeared a single time. The chain links TRBV14 to TRBJ2-7, with D uncertain. The CDR3 runs to 12 residues. Germline-derived CDR1 and CDR2 are SGHDN and FVKESK. V dropped 0 bases and J dropped 5 bases, with 5 bases sitting between them. The CDR3 region has the DNA TGTGCCAGCAGCCAAGATCACCACGAGCAGTACTTC. This gives the protein CASSQDHHEQYF.

The CDR3 DNA reads as TGTGCCAGCTCTCCCGACAGGGACAGGGAAAACAATGAGCAGTTCTTC. It is translated as CASSPDRDRENNEQFF. The J gene is TRBJ2-1, the V gene TRBV18; 9 positions agree with TRBD1. The V gene end was trimmed by 6 bases and the J gene end by 5 bases; junction bases not matched to a gene: 11. The CDR3 length is 16 residues. CDR1 and CDR2 from the germline V gene are KGHSH and LQKENI.

This chain links TRBV30 with TRBJ2-7; perhaps TRBD1 as D (5 bases). The CDR3 runs to 13 residues. V was pared by 0 bases and J by 0 bases, with 6 bases between. The V gene's germline CDR1 is GTSNPN and CDR2 SVGIG (reference sequence). CDR3 sequence: CAWSVTGSYEQYF. In DNA, the CDR3 is TGTGCCTGGAGTGTAACAGGCTCCTACGAGCAGTACTTC.

V is TRBV9 and J is TRBJ2-5; D uncertain. From germline, CDR1 is SGDLS and CDR2 YYNGEE. CDR3 length: 13 residues. Between the trimmed V and J ends, which lost 0 bases and 4 bases, there was a span of 7 bases. The CDR3 is CASSVDYSETQYF. CDR3 nucleotide sequence: TGTGCCAGCAGCGTAGACTACTCAGAGACCCAGTACTTC.